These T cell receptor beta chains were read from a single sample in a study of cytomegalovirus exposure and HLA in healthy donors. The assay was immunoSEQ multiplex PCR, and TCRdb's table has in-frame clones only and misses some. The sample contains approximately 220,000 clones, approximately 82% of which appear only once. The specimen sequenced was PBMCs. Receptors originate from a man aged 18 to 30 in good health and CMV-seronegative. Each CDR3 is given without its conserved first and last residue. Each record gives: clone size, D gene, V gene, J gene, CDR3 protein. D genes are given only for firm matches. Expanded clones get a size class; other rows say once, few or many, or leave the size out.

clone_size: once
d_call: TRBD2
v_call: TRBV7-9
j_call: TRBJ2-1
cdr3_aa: ASSLSLAGEVEQF

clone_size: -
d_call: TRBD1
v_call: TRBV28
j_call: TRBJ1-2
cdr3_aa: ASSLGDRGYGYT

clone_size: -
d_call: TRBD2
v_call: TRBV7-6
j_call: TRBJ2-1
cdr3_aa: ATGLGEGFNEQF

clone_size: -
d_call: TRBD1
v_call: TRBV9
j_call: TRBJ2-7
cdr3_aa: ASTPGQGRSYEQY

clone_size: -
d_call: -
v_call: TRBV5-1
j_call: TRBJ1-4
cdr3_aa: ASSEGLATNEKLF

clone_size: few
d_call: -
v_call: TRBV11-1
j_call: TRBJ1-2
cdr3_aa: ASSSTANYGYT

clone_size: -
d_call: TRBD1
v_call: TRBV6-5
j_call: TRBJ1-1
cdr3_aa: ASSGTVYDTEAF

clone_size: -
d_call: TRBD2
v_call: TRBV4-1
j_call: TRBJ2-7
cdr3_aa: ASSQERREAIYEQY

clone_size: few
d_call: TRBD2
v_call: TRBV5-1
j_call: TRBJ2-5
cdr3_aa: ASSLASGGGETQY

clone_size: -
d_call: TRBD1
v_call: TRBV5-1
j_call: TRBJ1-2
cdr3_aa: ASGGQGVNYGYT

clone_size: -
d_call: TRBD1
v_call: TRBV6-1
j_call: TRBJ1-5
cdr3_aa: ASSERVGTGASFGNQPQH

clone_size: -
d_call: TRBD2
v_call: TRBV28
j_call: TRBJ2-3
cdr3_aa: ASSYPLAGVPDTQY

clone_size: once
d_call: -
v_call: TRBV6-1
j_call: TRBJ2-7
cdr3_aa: ASSPRGPGSEQY

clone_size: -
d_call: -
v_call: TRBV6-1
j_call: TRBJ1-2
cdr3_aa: ASSPTFNYGYT

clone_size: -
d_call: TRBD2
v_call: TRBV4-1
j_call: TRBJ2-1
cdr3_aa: ASSQDRPGRAYNEQF

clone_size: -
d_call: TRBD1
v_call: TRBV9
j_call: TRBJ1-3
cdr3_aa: ASRPGTGGNTIY

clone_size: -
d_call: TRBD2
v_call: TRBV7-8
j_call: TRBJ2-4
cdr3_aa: ASSISGLGKNIQY

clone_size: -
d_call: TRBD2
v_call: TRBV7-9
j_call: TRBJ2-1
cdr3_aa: ASSHAGLANNEQF

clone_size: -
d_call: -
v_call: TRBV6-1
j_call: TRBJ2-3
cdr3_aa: ASSESRGGSDTQY

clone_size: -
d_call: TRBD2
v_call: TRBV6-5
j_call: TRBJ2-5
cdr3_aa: TSSYGLAATQY

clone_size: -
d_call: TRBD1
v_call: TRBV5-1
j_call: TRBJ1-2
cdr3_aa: ASSGTGGGGYGYT

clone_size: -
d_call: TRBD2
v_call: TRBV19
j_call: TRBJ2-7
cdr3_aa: ASSGRPYYEQY

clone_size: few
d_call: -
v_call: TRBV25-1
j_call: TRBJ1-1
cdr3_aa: ASSDTGYTEAF

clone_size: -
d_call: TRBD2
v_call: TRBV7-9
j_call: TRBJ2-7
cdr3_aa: ASSLDQAGGEQY

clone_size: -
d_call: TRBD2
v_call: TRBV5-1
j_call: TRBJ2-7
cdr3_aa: ASSPWAGGTTYEQY

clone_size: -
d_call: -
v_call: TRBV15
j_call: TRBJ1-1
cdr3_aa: ATSRLDSNTEAF

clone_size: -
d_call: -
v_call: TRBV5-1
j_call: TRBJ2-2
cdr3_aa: ASSPPIVVGELF

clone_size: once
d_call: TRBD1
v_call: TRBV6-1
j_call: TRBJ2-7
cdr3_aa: ASRRGTGNYEQY

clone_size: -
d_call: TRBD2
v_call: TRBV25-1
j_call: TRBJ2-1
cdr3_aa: ASSARDYRLKNEQF